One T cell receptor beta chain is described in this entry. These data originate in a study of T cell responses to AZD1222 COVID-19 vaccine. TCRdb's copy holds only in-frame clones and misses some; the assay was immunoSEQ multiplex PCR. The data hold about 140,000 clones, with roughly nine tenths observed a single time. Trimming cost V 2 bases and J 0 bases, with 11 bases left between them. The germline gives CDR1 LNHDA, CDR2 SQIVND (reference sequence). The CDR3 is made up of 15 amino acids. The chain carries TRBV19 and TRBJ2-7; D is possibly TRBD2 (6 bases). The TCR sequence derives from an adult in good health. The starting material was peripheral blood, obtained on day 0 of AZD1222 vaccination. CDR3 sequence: CASSILARDSYEQYF. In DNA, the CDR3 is TGTGCCAGTAGTATACTAGCGCGTGACTCCTACGAGCAGTACTTC.